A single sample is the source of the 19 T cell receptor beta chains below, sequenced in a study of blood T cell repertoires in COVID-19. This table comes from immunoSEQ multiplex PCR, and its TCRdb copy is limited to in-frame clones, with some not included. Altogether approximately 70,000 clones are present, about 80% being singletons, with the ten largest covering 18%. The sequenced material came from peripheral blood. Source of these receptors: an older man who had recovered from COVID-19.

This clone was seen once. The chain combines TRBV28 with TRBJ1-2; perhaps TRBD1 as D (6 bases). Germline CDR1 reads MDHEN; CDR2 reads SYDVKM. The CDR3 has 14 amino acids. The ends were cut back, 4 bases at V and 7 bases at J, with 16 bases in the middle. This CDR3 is CASSSPQGWGGYTF. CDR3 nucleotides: TGTGCCAGCAGTTCCCCCCAGGGGTGGGGTGGCTACACCTTC.

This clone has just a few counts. The CDR3 DNA reads as TGTGCCAGCAGCCAGGGTTTAAGGGAAAACATTCAGTACTTC. Amino acids: CASSQGLRENIQYF. The chain uses TRBV7-9 and TRBJ2-4, with D perhaps TRBD1 (5 bases). The CDR3 has 14 residues. V dropped 5 bases and J dropped 5 bases, with 13 bases sitting between them. CDR1 and CDR2 from the germline V gene are SEHNR and FQNEAQ (reference sequence).

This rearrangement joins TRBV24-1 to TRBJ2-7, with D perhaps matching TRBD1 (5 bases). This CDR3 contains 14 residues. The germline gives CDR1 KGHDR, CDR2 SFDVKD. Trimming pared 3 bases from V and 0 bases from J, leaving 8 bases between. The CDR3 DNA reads TGTGCCACCAGTGATGGGGCGATCTCCTACGAGCAGTACTTC. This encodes CATSDGAISYEQYF.

This CDR3 reads CASRSTGTSGRGWAIETQYF. Written as DNA, the CDR3 is TGTGCCAGCAGGAGTACCGGGACTAGCGGGAGAGGATGGGCAATAGAGACCCAGTACTTC. The V call is TRBV27, the J call TRBJ2-5; 14 positions agree with TRBD2. This CDR3 contains 20 residues. Germline assignment: CDR1 MNHEY and CDR2 SMNVEV (reference sequence). Trimming cost V 6 bases and J 4 bases; bases outside gene matches: 19.

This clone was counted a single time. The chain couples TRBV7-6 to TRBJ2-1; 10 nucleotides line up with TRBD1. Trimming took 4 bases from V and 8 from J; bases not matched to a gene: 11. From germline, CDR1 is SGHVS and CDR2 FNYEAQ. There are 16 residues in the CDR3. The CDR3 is CASSSILDRGRDEQFF. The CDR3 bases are TGTGCCAGCAGCTCTATATTAGACAGGGGGCGTGATGAGCAGTTCTTC.

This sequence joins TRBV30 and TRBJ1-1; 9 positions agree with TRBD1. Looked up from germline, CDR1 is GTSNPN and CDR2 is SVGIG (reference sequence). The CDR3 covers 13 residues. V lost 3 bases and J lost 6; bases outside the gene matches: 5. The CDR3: CAWSGQGYPEAFF. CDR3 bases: TGTGCCTGGAGCGGACAGGGGTATCCTGAAGCTTTCTTT.

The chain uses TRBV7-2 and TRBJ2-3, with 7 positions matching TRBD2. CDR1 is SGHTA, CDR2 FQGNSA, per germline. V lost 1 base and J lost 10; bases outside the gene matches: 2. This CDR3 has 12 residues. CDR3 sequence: CASSLERGPQYF. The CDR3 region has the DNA TGTGCCAGCAGCTTAGAGCGGGGCCCGCAGTATTTT.

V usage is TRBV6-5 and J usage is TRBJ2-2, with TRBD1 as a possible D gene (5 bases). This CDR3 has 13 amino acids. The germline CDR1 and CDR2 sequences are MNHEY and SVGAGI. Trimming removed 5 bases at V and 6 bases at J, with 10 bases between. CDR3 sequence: CASSSQGPGELFF. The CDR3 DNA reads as TGTGCCAGCAGTAGCCAGGGCCCCGGGGAGCTGTTTTTT.

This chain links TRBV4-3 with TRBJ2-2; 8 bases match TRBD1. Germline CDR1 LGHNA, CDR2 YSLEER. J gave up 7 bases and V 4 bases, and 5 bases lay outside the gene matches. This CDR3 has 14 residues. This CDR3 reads CASSRTGRNGELFF. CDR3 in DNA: TGCGCCAGCAGCCGGACAGGGCGTAACGGGGAGCTGTTTTTT.

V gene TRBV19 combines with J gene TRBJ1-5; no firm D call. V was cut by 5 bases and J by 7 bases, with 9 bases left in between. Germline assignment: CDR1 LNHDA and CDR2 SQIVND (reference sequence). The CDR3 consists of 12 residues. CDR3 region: CASSLSNQPQHF. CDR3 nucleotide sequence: TGTGCCAGTAGTCTCAGTAACCAGCCCCAGCATTTT.

CDR3 amino acids: CASSLTQGSGNTIYF. CDR3 coding DNA: TGTGCCAGCAGTCTCACACAGGGGAGTGGAAACACCATATATTTT. V is TRBV7-6 and J is TRBJ1-3; 7 bases map to TRBD1. Trimming at V came to 6 bases and at J to 3 bases, leaving 8 bases not matched to a gene. The CDR3 has 15 residues. The germline gives CDR1 SGHVS, CDR2 FNYEAQ. Full variable domain (outside the CDR3, taken from reference TRBV7-6 and TRBJ1-3): GAGVSQSPRYKVTKRGQDVALRCDPISGHVSLYWYRQALGQGPEFLTYFNYEAQQDKSGLPNDRFSAERPEGSISTLTIQRTEQRDSAMYRCASSLTQGSGNTIYFGEGSWLTVV.

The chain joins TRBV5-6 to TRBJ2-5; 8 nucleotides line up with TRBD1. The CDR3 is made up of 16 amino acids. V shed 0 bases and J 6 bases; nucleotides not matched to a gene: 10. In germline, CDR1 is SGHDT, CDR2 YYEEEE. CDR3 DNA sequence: TGTGCCAGCAGCTTGGAATTTAGTCAGGGGGCGCAGACCCAGTACTTC. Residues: CASSLEFSQGAQTQYF. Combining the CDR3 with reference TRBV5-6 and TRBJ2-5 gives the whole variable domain DAGVTQSPTHLIKTRGQQVTLRCSPKSGHDTVSWYQQALGQGPQFIFQYYEEEERQRGNFPDRFSGHQFPNYSSELNVNALLLGDSALYLCASSLEFSQGAQTQYFGPGTRLLVL.

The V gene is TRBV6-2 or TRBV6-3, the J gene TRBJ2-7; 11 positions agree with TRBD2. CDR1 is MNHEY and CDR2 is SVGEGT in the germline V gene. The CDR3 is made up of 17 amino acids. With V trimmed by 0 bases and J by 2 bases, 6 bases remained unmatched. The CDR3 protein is CASSYSNRLAGTYEQYF. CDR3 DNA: TGTGCCAGCAGTTACTCAAACAGACTAGCGGGAACCTACGAGCAGTACTTC.

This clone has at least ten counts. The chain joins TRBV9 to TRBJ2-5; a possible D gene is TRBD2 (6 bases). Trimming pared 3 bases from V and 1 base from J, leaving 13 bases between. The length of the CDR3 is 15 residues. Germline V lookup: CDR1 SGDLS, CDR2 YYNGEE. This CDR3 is CASSGGGGPQETQYF. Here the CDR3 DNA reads TGTGCCAGCAGCGGAGGAGGAGGGCCCCAAGAGACCCAGTACTTC.

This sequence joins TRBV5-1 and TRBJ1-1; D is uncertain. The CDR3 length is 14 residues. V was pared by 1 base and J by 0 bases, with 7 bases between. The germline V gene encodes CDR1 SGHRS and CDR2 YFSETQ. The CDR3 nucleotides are TGCGCCAGCAGCTTGATCGGTGTGAACACTGAAGCTTTCTTT. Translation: CASSLIGVNTEAFF.

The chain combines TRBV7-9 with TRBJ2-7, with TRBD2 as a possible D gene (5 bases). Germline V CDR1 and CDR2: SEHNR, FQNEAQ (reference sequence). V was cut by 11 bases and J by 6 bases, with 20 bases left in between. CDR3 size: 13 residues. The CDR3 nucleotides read TGTGCCGGCGGGTCGAGCAGGATCGGCGAGCAGTACTTC. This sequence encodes CAGGSSRIGEQYF. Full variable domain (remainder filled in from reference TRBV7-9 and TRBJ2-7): DTGVSQNPRHKITKRGQNVTFRCDPISEHNRLYWYRQTLGQGPEFLTYFQNEAQLEKSRLLSDRFSAERPKGSFSTLEIQRTEQGDSAMYLCAGGSSRIGEQYFGPGTRLTVT.

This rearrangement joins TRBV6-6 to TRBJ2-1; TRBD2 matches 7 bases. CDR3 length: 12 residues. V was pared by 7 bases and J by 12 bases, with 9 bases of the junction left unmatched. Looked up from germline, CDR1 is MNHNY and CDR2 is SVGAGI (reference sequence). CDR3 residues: CASTSLGGRQFF. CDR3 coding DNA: TGTGCCAGCACCAGCCTGGGAGGGAGGCAGTTCTTC.

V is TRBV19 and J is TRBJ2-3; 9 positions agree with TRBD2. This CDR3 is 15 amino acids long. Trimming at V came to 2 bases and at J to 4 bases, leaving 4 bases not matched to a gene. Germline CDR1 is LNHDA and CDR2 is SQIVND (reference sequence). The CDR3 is CASSIQQRGADTQYF. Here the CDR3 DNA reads TGTGCCAGTAGTATACAACAGCGGGGGGCAGATACGCAGTATTTT. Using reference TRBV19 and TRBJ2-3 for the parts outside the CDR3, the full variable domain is DGGITQSPKYLFRKEGQNVTLSCEQNLNHDAMYWYRQDPGQGLRLIYYSQIVNDFQKGDIAEGYSVSREKKESFPLTVTSAQKNPTAFYLCASSIQQRGADTQYFGPGTRLTVL.

Here the CDR3 reads CATSRGDNPLRPNQPQHF. The CDR3 coding sequence is TGTGCCACCAGCAGAGGCGACAATCCTCTCCGGCCGAATCAGCCCCAGCATTTT. The rearrangement joins TRBV15 to TRBJ1-5; no clear D gene. V was cut by 1 base and J by 4 bases, with 20 bases left in between. Germline CDR1 LNHNV, CDR2 YYDKDF (reference sequence). This CDR3 contains 18 residues.